One and the same sample provided the 32 T cell receptor beta chains below, sequenced in a study of blood T cell repertoires in COVID-19. Sequencing used immunoSEQ multiplex PCR; TCRdb keeps in-frame clones, though not all of them. Here the sample spans 95,000 to 150,000 clones, roughly four fifths being singletons. What was sequenced was peripheral blood. The receptors derive from a man aged 25-45 years with COVID-19, enrolled during active disease.

A single count supports this clone. J is TRBJ1-2 and V is TRBV5-1, with a possible D match to TRBD1 (5 bases). CDR3 length equals 13 residues. V lost 2 bases and J 5 bases, leaving 10 bases between the germline ends. From germline, CDR1 is SGHRS and CDR2 YFSETQ. As DNA, the CDR3 is TGCGCCAGCAGCTTTGACAGTTTTTATGGCTACACCTTC. Residues: CASSFDSFYGYTF.

This CDR3 reads CASSQKERRTKDNSPLHF. CDR3 coding DNA: TGTGCCAGCAGCCAAAAAGAGCGGAGAACCAAGGATAATTCACCCCTCCACTTT. The V and J genes are TRBV3-1 (or the pseudogene TRBV3-2) and TRBJ1-6, with unresolved D. Trimming took off 2 bases at V and 5 bases at J, with 19 bases between the two ends. CDR3 length: 18 amino acids. Germline V CDR1 and CDR2: LGHDT, YNNKEL (reference sequence).

V gene TRBV15 combines with J gene TRBJ2-1; 10 bases are a match to TRBD1. Per germline, CDR1 LNHNV and CDR2 YYDKDF (reference sequence). Trimming took 5 bases from V and 8 from J; bases not matched to a gene: 15. There are 17 residues in the CDR3. In DNA, the CDR3 is TGTGCCACCAGCGGAAAAGCTCCGGGACAGGGGTTCGATGAGCAGTTCTTC. Translated: CATSGKAPGQGFDEQFF. Complete variable domain (other parts from reference TRBV15 and TRBJ2-1): DAMVIQNPRYQVTQFGKPVTLSCSQTLNHNVMYWYQQKSSQAPKLLFHYYDKDFNNEADTPDNFQSRRPNTSFCFLDIRSPGLGDTAMYLCATSGKAPGQGFDEQFFGPGTRLTVL.

The rearrangement links TRBV5-6 to TRBJ1-1, with D possibly being TRBD1 (6 bases). The CDR3 extends over 14 amino acids. Germline CDR1 and CDR2: SGHDT and YYEEEE. V lost 6 bases to trimming and J lost 1 base, with 13 bases between them. CDR3: CASTREGGNTEAFF. The CDR3, as DNA: TGTGCCAGCACCCGGGAAGGGGGGAACACTGAAGCTTTCTTT.

V is TRBV4-1 and J is TRBJ2-1; 10 bases match TRBD1. CDR1 MGHRA and CDR2 YSYEKL come from the germline V gene. Losses at the gene ends were 0 bases for V and 0 bases for J; bases not matched to a gene: 14. This CDR3 spans 21 amino acids. CDR3 amino acids: CASSQDLRGQGVPSSYNEQFF. For the CDR3, the DNA is TGCGCCAGCAGCCAAGATTTAAGAGGACAGGGGGTCCCCAGCTCCTACAATGAGCAGTTCTTC.

The chain links TRBV19 to TRBJ1-1, with D possibly being TRBD1 (6 bases). Trimming shortened V by 7 bases and J by 2 bases, and 23 bases separated the two germline ends. This CDR3 region has 17 residues. Germline CDR1 and CDR2: LNHDA and SQIVND (reference sequence). CDR3 in amino acids: CASKYGEGGMLNTEAFF. Written as DNA, the CDR3 is TGTGCCAGTAAATACGGGGAAGGGGGTATGTTAAACACTGAAGCTTTCTTT.

The rearrangement uses TRBV11-3 and TRBJ1-6; 8 bases fit TRBD1. Germline V gene data show CDR1 as SGHNT and CDR2 as YENEEA. Trimming at V came to 7 bases and at J to 5 bases, leaving 7 bases not matched to a gene. The CDR3 is made up of 15 amino acids. CDR3 in DNA: TGTGCCAGCAAAGCTCCGGACAGGGATAATTCACCCCTCCACTTT. Translation gives CASKAPDRDNSPLHF.

CDR3 protein: CASSPMTGFNEKLFF. The CDR3 nucleotides are TGTGCCAGCAGCCCGATGACAGGGTTTAATGAAAAACTGTTTTTT. The chain joins TRBV7-2 to TRBJ1-4; TRBD1 agrees at 7 bases. Germline CDR1 and CDR2: SGHTA and FQGNSA. The CDR3 totals 15 residues. The ends lost 5 bases at V and 4 bases at J; junction bases unmatched: 7. Using reference TRBV7-2 and TRBJ1-4 for the parts outside the CDR3, the full variable domain is GAGVSQSPSNKVTEKGKDVELRCDPISGHTALYWYRQSLGQGLEFLIYFQGNSAPDKSGLPSDRFSAERTGGSVSTLTIQRTQQEDSAVYLCASSPMTGFNEKLFFGSGTQLSVL.

This clone was detected ten times or more. The V call is TRBV4-2, the J call TRBJ2-7, with 10 bases aligning to TRBD2. Germline trimming cut 0 bases from V and 5 bases from J; bases unmatched to any gene: 7. The CDR3 length is 16 residues. Looked up from germline, CDR1 is LGHNA and CDR2 is YNFKEQ. The CDR3 spells CASSQDYSGGAHEQYF. The CDR3 DNA reads TGTGCCAGCAGCCAAGACTACAGCGGGGGGGCCCACGAGCAGTACTTC.

This chain links TRBV9 with TRBJ1-2; D gene unclear. Trimming removed 0 bases at V and 7 bases at J, with 13 bases between. The CDR3 loop spans 14 amino acids. Per the germline V gene, CDR1 is SGDLS and CDR2 is YYNGEE. This CDR3 is CASSVVGREGGYTF. Written as DNA, the CDR3 is TGTGCCAGCAGCGTAGTCGGCCGTGAGGGTGGCTACACCTTC.

This clone was counted a few times. In nucleotides, the CDR3 is TGTGCCAGCAGCTTTGGCCAGGTGGGCACTGAAGCTTTCTTT. Protein sequence: CASSFGQVGTEAFF. The J gene is TRBJ1-1, the V gene TRBV11-2; D not certain. This CDR3 is built from 14 residues. V was clipped by 3 bases and J by 4 bases, with 12 bases between them. In germline, CDR1 is SGHAT, CDR2 FQNNGV.

This clone has a single count. The chain employs TRBV25-1 and TRBJ1-5; D might be TRBD1 (6 bases). This CDR3 region has 13 residues. V lost 3 bases and J lost 7, with 10 bases in between. The germline CDR1 and CDR2 sequences are MGHDK and SYGVNS. The CDR3 reads CASSEGAGQPQHF. In DNA form, the CDR3 reads TGTGCCAGCAGTGAGGGGGCAGGGCAGCCCCAGCATTTT.

The rearrangement links TRBV6-5 to TRBJ2-1; the match to TRBD1 covers 9 bases. The CDR3 sequence is 14 residues long. CDR1 and CDR2 (germline): MNHEY, SVGAGI. V was pared by 6 bases and J by 5 bases, with 5 bases of the junction left unmatched. CDR3: CASSPGQGNNEQFF. CDR3 bases: TGTGCCAGCAGCCCGGGACAGGGTAACAATGAGCAGTTCTTC.

As concerns this clone: The CDR3 carries no conserved terminal phenylalanine or tryptophan, so it likely arises from a read error. The DNA is omitted, as the CDR3 cannot be located on it reliably, and the CDR3 follows TCRdb's listing. The chain recombines TRBV6-6 with TRBJ1-1. The CDR3 comprises 15 residues, both ends counted. The germline gives CDR1 MNHNY, CDR2 SVGAGI (reference sequence). CDR3 in amino acids: CASSYSREAQTFWVV.

CDR3 coding DNA: TGTGCCACCAGTGAACAGGGGGCGGTCGGCGAGACCCAGTACTTC. It translates to CATSEQGAVGETQYF. The gene calls are TRBV24-1 and TRBJ2-5; 9 bases are shared with TRBD1. The CDR3 extends over 15 amino acids. V was clipped by 4 bases and J by 5 bases; unmatched bases: 7. CDR1 is KGHDR, CDR2 SFDVKD, per germline.

In its sample, this clone was seen many times. The CDR3 spells CASSFLSQGLGTEAFF. The DNA for the CDR3 is TGTGCCAGCAGCTTTTTAAGTCAGGGCCTGGGGACTGAAGCTTTCTTT. V gene TRBV11-3 combines with J gene TRBJ1-1; maybe TRBD1 (5 bases). V was shortened by 3 bases and J by 5 bases, with 19 bases between the two germline ends. Germline assignment: CDR1 SGHNT and CDR2 YENEEA. The CDR3 contains 16 residues. Full variable domain (outside the CDR3, taken from reference TRBV11-3 and TRBJ1-1): EAGVVQSPRYKIIEKKQPVAFWCNPISGHNTLYWYLQNLGQGPELLIRYENEEAVDDSQLPKDRFSAERLKGVDSTLKIQPAELGDSAVYLCASSFLSQGLGTEAFFGQGTRLTVV.

This clone showed up many times. The chain joins TRBV7-8 to TRBJ2-1; a weak D match, TRBD2 (6 bases). Germline-derived CDR1 and CDR2 are SGHVS and FQNEAQ. This CDR3 is built from 16 residues. The V end was cut by 2 bases, the J end by 4 bases, with 15 bases between. The DNA for the CDR3 is TGTGCCAGCAGCTTAATGGCGGGGATCAAATACAATGAGCAGTTCTTC. This sequence encodes CASSLMAGIKYNEQFF.

The J gene is TRBJ1-2, the V gene TRBV5-1; 9 nucleotides agree with TRBD1. V was clipped by 3 bases and J by 3 bases; unmatched bases: 6. Germline V gene lookup returns CDR1 SGHRS and CDR2 YFSETQ. This CDR3 comprises 15 residues. The CDR3, as DNA: TGCGCCAGCAGCTACGGACAGGGGACGTACTATGGCTACACCTTC. Protein sequence: CASSYGQGTYYGYTF.

This clone was detected a few times. This sequence joins TRBV3-1 (or the pseudogene TRBV3-2) and TRBJ1-2; tentatively, D is TRBD1 (5 bases). The CDR3 covers 13 residues. Trimming removed 0 bases at V and 10 bases at J, with 12 bases between. From germline, CDR1 is LGHDT and CDR2 YNNKEL (reference sequence). The CDR3 coding sequence is TGTGCCAGCAGCCAAGATTTTAGACAGCTCTACACCTTC. Its protein product is CASSQDFRQLYTF.

The chain joins TRBV28 to TRBJ2-3, with 11 bases aligning to TRBD1. Germline values: CDR1 MDHEN, CDR2 SYDVKM. The trim removed 8 bases at V and 4 bases at J, leaving 2 bases unmatched. The CDR3 covers 13 residues. CDR3 coding DNA: TGTGCCAGCGGGACAGGGGGTGCAGATACGCAGTATTTT. Translated, it gives CASGTGGADTQYF. Combining the CDR3 with reference TRBV28 and TRBJ2-3 gives the whole variable domain DVKVTQSSRYLVKRTGEKVFLECVQDMDHENMFWYRQDPGLGLRLIYFSYDVKMKEKGDIPEGYSVSREKKERFSLILESASTNQTSMYLCASGTGGADTQYFGPGTRLTVL.

The genes are TRBV6-1 and TRBJ1-3; D is unclear. V lost 2 bases, J lost 2 bases, and 7 bases lay in between. From germline, CDR1 is MNHNS and CDR2 SASEGT. The CDR3 runs to 14 residues. In nucleotides, the CDR3 is TGTGCCAGCAGTGAAAGAGGGACTGGAAACACCATATATTTT. Protein product: CASSERGTGNTIYF.

This chain uses TRBV27 with TRBJ1-4; D ambiguous. Trimming stripped 1 base from V and 0 bases from J, with 12 bases between. The CDR3 runs to 17 residues. Germline assignment: CDR1 MNHEY and CDR2 SMNVEV (reference sequence). The CDR3 sequence is CASSLYFPVPTNEKLFF. CDR3 sequence (DNA): TGTGCCAGCAGTTTATATTTCCCGGTCCCAACTAATGAAAAACTGTTTTTT.

The chain couples TRBV7-6 to TRBJ2-3; TRBD1 matches 8 bases. In germline, CDR1 is SGHVS, CDR2 FNYEAQ. V lost 4 bases to trimming and J lost 4 bases; unmatched junction nucleotides: 4. The CDR3 contains 14 residues. CDR3 sequence: CASSSQQGADTQYF. The DNA of the CDR3 is TGTGCCAGCAGCTCCCAACAGGGGGCAGATACGCAGTATTTT. Based on the CDR3 plus reference TRBV7-6 and TRBJ2-3, the full variable domain is GAGVSQSPRYKVTKRGQDVALRCDPISGHVSLYWYRQALGQGPEFLTYFNYEAQQDKSGLPNDRFSAERPEGSISTLTIQRTEQRDSAMYRCASSSQQGADTQYFGPGTRLTVL.

The chain joins TRBV6-2 or TRBV6-3 to TRBJ1-5; D is possibly TRBD1 (5 bases). This CDR3 is built from 14 residues. Trimming removed 5 bases from V and 6 bases from J, with 14 bases in between. In germline, CDR1 is MNHEY, CDR2 SVGEGT. Here the CDR3 DNA reads TGTGCCAGCAGTCGATTGGGGGGATCTCAGCCCCAGCATTTT. Encoded protein: CASSRLGGSQPQHF.

The table lists this clone with a few counts. The sample has other DNA sequences that encode this CDR3 too. The chain uses TRBV7-8 and TRBJ2-2; D not certain. Trimming pared 1 base from V and 6 bases from J, leaving 6 bases between. Per the germline V gene, CDR1 is SGHVS and CDR2 is FQNEAQ. This CDR3 region has 13 residues. The CDR3 nucleotides are TGTGCCAGCAGCTTAGTCAGCGCCGGGGAGCTGTTTTTT. Translation: CASSLVSAGELFF.

The chain has TRBV28 and TRBJ1-2; no reliable D call. CDR1 and CDR2 (germline): MDHEN, SYDVKM. The length of the CDR3 is 12 residues. Trimming pared 7 bases from V and 4 bases from J, leaving 10 bases between. The CDR3, as DNA: TGTGCCAGCACTAACCCTTCCTATGGCTACACCTTC. Translated: CASTNPSYGYTF.

This clone was recorded only once. The gene calls are TRBV4-2 and TRBJ2-3; D gene uncertain. The germline CDR1 and CDR2 sequences are LGHNA and YNFKEQ. Trimming cost V 0 bases and J 2 bases, with 6 bases left between them. This CDR3 region has 14 residues. DNA of the CDR3: TGTGCCAGCAGCCAAGAGTCCTACACAGATACGCAGTATTTT. Translated: CASSQESYTDTQYF.

The V call is TRBV6-4, the J call TRBJ2-2; D not certain. The CDR3 sequence is 12 residues long. Trimming left V 6 bases short and J 7 bases short, with 9 bases between. Germline V gene data show CDR1 as MRHNA and CDR2 as SNTAGT. CDR3 sequence (DNA): TGTGCCAGCAGCCTAGGCGACGGGGAGCTGTTTTTT. Translated: CASSLGDGELFF.

The genes are TRBV30 and TRBJ2-2, with D maybe TRBD2 (5 bases). Per the germline V gene, CDR1 is GTSNPN and CDR2 is SVGIG (reference sequence). Trimming cost V 4 bases and J 7 bases, with 10 bases left between them. CDR3 length: 12 residues. As DNA, the CDR3 is TGTGCCTGGAAGTCACTAGTCGGGGAGCTGTTTTTT. Protein: CAWKSLVGELFF.

V is TRBV6-6 and J is TRBJ2-3; D may be TRBD1 (6 bases). The CDR3 loop spans 16 amino acids. CDR1 and CDR2 (germline): MNHNY, SVGAGI (reference sequence). Trimming removed 0 bases from V and 1 base from J, with 11 bases in between. The CDR3 DNA follows: TGTGCCAGCAGTTACTCGAATCCAGGGGGCACAGATACGCAGTATTTT. Its translation: CASSYSNPGGTDTQYF.

The chain recombines TRBV28 with TRBJ2-3; the match to TRBD2 covers 8 bases. CDR3 length: 17 residues. In germline, CDR1 is MDHEN, CDR2 SYDVKM. After removal of 4 bases from V and 2 bases from J, the junction contained 11 bases not matched to a gene. In DNA, the CDR3 is TGTGCCAGCAGTTCCCGAAGTAGCGGGGACGTCACAGATACGCAGTATTTT. Translation gives CASSSRSSGDVTDTQYF.

In this sample, this clone turned up once. The chain carries TRBV7-9 and TRBJ1-1; TRBD1 matches 7 bases. Losses at the gene ends were 2 bases for V and 0 bases for J; bases not matched to a gene: 6. This CDR3 comprises 16 residues. The V gene's germline CDR1 is SEHNR and CDR2 FQNEAQ (reference sequence). This chain's CDR3 is CASSLLQGQLNTEAFF. The CDR3 coding sequence is TGTGCCAGCAGCTTATTACAGGGGCAGTTGAACACTGAAGCTTTCTTT.